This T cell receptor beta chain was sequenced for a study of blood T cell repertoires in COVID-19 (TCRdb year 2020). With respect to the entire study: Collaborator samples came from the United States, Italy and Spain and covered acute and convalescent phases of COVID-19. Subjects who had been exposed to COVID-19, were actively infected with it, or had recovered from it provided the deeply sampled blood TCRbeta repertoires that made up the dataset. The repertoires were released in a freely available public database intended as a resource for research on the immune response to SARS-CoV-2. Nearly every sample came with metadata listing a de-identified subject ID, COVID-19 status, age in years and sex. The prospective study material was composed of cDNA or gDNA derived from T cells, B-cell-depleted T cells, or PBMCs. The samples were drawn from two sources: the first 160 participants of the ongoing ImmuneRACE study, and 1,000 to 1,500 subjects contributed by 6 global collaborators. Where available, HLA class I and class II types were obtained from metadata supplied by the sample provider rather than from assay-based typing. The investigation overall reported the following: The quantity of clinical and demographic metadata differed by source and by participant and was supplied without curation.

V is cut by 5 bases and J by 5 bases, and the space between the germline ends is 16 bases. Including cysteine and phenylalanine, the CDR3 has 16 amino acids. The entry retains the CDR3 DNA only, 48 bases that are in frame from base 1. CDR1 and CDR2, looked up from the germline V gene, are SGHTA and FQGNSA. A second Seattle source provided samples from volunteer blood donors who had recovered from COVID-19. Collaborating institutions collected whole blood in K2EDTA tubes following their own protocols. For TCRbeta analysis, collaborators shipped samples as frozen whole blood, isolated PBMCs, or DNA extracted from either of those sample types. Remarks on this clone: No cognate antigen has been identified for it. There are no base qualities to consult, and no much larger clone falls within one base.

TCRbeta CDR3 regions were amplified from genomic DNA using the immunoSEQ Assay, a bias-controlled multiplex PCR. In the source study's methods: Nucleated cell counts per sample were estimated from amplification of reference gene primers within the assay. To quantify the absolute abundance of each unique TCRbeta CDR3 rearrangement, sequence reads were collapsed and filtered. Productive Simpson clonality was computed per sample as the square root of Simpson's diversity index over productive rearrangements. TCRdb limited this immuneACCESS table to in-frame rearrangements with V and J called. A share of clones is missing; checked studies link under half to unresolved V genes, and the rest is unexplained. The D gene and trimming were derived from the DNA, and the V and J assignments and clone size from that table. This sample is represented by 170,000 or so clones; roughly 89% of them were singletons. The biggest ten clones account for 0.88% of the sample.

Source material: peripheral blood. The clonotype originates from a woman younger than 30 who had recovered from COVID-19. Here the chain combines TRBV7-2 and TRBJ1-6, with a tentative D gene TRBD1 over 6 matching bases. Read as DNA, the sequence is TGTGCCAGCAGCGTACAGGGCGCGCATAATAATTCACCCCTCCACTTT. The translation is CASSVQGAHNNSPLHF.